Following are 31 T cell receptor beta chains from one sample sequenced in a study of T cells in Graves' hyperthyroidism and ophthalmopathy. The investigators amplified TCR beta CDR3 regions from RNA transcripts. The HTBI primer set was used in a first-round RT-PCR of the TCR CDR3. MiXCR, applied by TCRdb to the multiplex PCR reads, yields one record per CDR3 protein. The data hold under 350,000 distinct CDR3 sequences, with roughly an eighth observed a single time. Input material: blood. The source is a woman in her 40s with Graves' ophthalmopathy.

CDR3 region: CASSQTSGIYNEQFF. The CDR3 bases are TGTGCCAGCAGCCAAACTAGCGGAATTTACAATGAGCAGTTCTTC. This sequence joins TRBV7-2 and TRBJ2-1; 8 nucleotides agree with TRBD2. CDR3 length equals 15 residues. Germline values: CDR1 SGHTA, CDR2 FQGNSA. With 5 bases clipped from V and 4 bases from J, the junction kept 7 bases outside the gene matches.

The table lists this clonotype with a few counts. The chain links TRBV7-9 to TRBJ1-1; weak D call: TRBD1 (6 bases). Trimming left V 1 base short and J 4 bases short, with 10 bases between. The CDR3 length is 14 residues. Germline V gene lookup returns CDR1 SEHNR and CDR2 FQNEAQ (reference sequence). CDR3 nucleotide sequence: TGTGCCAGCAGCTTAGATCGGGGGGCCACTGAAGCTTTCTTT. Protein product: CASSLDRGATEAFF.

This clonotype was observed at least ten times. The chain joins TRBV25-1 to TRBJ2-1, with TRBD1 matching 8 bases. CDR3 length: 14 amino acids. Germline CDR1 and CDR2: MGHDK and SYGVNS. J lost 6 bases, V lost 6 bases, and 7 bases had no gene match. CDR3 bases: TGTGCCAGCAGCAAGACAGGGGATCGCAATGAGCAGTTCTTC. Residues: CASSKTGDRNEQFF.

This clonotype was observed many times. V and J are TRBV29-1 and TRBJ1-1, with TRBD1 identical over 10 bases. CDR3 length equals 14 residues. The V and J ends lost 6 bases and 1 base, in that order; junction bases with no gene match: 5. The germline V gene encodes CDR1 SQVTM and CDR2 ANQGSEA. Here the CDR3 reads CSVRQGATNTEAFF. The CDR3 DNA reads TGCAGCGTGAGACAGGGGGCAACGAACACTGAAGCTTTCTTT.

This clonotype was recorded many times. CDR3 DNA sequence: TGTGCCAGCAGCGAATACAGGGACCGCACAGATACGCAGTATTTT. As protein: CASSEYRDRTDTQYF. This rearrangement joins TRBV7-9 to TRBJ2-3; D might be TRBD1 (6 bases). The CDR3 totals 15 residues. Trimming left V 5 bases short and J 1 base short, with 13 bases between. The germline CDR1 and CDR2 sequences are SEHNR and FQNEAQ (reference sequence).

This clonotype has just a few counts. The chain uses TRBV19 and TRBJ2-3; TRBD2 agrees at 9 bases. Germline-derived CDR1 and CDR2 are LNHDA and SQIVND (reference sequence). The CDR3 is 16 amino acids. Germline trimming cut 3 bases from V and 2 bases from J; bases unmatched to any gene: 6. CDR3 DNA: TGTGCCAGTAGTATGCTAGCGGGGATATTCACAGATACGCAGTATTTT. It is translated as CASSMLAGIFTDTQYF.

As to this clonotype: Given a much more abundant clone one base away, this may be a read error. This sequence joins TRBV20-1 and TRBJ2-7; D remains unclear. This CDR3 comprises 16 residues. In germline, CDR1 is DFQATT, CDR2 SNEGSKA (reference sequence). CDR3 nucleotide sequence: TGCAGTGCTAGAGATTTTGAGAGGTCCCAACCCTACGTGCAGTACTTC. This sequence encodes CSARDFERSQPYVQYF.

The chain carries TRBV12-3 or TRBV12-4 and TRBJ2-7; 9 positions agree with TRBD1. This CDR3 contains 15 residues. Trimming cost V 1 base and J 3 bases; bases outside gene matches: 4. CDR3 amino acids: CASSLGRTGVYEQYF. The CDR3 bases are TGTGCCAGCAGTTTAGGGAGGACAGGGGTCTACGAGCAGTACTTC.

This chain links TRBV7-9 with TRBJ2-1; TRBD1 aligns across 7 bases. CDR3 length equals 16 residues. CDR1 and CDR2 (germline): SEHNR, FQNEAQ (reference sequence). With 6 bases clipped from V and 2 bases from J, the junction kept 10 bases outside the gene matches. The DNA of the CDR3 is TGTGCCAGCAGGGGGCACAGGGGCCAAACCTACAATGAGCAGTTCTTC. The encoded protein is CASRGHRGQTYNEQFF.

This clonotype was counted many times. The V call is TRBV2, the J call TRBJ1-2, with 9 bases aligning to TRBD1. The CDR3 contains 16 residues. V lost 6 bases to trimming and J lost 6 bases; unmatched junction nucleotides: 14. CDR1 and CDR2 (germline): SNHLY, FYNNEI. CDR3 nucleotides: TGTGCCAGCAGAGCATTGGACCCGGGACAGGGTCATGGCTACACCTTC. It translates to CASRALDPGQGHGYTF.

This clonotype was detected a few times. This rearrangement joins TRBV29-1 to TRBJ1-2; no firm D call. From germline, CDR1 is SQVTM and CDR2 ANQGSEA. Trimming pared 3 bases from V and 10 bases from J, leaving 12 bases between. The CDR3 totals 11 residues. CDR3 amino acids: CSVDSGFDYTF. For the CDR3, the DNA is TGCAGCGTTGATTCGGGGTTTGACTACACCTTC.

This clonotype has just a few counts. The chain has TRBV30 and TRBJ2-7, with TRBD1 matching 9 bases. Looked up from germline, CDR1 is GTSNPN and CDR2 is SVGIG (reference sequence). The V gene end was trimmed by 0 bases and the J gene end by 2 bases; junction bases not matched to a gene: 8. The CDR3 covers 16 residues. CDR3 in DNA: TGTGCCTGGAGTGTACGACAGGGGGTTCCCCCCTACGAGCAGTACTTC. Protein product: CAWSVRQGVPPYEQYF.

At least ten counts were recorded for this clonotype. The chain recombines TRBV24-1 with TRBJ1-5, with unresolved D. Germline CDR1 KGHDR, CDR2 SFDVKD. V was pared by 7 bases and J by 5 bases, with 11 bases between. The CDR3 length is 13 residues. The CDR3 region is CATSPGGDQPQHF. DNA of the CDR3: TGTGCCACCAGCCCAGGCGGGGATCAGCCCCAGCATTTT.

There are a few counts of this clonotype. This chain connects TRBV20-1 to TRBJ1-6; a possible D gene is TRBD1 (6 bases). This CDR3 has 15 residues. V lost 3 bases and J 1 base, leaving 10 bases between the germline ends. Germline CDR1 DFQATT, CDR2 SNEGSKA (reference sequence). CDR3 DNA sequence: TGCAGTGCTAGCGTAGGGGGGTCCTATAATTCACCCCTCCACTTT. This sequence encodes CSASVGGSYNSPLHF.

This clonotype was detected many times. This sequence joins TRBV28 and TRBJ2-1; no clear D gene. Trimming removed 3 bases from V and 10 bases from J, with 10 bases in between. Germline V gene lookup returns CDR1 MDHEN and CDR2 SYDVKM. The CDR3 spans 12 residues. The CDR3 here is CASSFQAGEQFF. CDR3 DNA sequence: TGTGCCAGCAGTTTCCAGGCCGGCGAGCAGTTCTTC.

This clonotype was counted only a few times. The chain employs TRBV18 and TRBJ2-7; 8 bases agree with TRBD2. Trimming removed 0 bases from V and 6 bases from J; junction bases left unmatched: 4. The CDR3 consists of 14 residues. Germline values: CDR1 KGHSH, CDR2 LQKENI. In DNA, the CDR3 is TGTGCCAGCTCACCACCAGCGGGGGCGGGCGAGCAGTACTTC. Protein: CASSPPAGAGEQYF.

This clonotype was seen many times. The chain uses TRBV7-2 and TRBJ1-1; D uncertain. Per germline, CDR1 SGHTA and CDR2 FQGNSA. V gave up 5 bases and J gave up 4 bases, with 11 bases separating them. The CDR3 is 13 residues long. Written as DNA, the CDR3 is TGTGCCAGCAGCGCTAGCTGGGGCACTGAAGCTTTCTTT. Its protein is CASSASWGTEAFF. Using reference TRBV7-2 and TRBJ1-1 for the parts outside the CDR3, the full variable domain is GAGVSQSPSNKVTEKGKDVELRCDPISGHTALYWYRQSLGQGLEFLIYFQGNSAPDKSGLPSDRFSAERTGGSVSTLTIQRTQQEDSAVYLCASSASWGTEAFFGQGTRLTVV.

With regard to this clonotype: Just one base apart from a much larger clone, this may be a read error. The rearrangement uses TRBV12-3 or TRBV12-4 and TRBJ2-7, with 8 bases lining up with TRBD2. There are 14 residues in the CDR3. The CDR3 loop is CASSLAGPSYEQYF. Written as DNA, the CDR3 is TGTGCCAGCAGTCTAGCGGGTCCCTCCTACGAGCAGTACTTC.

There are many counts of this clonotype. The CDR3 reads CSAKGDTNTEAFF. The CDR3 DNA follows: TGCAGTGCTAAGGGGGACACGAACACTGAAGCTTTCTTT. The J gene is TRBJ1-1, the V gene TRBV20-1; possible D gene TRBD1, 6 bases. Per the germline V gene, CDR1 is DFQATT and CDR2 is SNEGSKA (reference sequence). V lost 4 bases to trimming and J lost 1 base, with 10 bases between them. CDR3 size: 13 residues.

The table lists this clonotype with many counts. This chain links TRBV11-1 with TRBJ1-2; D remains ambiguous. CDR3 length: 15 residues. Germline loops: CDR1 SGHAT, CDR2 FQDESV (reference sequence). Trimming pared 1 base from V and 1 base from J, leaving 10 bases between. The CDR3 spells CASSLVASFNYGYTF. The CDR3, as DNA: TGTGCCAGCAGCTTAGTGGCCTCCTTTAACTATGGCTACACCTTC.

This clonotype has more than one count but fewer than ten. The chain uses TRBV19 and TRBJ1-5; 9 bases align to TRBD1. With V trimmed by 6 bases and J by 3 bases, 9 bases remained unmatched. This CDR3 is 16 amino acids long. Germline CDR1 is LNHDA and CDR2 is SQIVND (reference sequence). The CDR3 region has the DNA TGTGCCAGTAGCCGAACTCGGGACAGGGCCAATCAGCCCCAGCATTTT. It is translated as CASSRTRDRANQPQHF.

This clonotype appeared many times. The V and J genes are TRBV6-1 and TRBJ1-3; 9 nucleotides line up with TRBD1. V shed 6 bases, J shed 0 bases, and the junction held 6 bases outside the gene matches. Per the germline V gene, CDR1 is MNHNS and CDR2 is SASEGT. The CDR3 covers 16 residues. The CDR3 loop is CASSHGGQGSGNTIYF. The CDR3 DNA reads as TGTGCCAGCAGCCATGGGGGACAGGGCTCTGGAAACACCATATATTTT.

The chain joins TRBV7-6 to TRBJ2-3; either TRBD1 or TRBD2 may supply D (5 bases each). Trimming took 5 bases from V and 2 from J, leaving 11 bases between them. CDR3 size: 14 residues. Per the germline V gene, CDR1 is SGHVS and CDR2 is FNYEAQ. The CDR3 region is CASSTGTNTDTQYF. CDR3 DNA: TGTGCCAGCAGCACCGGGACCAACACAGATACGCAGTATTTT. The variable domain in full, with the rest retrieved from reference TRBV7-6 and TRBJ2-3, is GAGVSQSPRYKVTKRGQDVALRCDPISGHVSLYWYRQALGQGPEFLTYFNYEAQQDKSGLPNDRFSAERPEGSISTLTIQRTEQRDSAMYRCASSTGTNTDTQYFGPGTRLTVL.

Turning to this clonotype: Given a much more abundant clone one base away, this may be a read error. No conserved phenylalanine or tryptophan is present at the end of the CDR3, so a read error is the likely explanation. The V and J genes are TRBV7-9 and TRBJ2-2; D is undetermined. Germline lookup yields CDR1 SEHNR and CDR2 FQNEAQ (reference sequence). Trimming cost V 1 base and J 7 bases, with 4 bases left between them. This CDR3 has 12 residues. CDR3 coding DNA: TGTGCCAGCAGCTTAGACAGCGGGGAGCTGTTTCTT. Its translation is CASSLDSGELFL.

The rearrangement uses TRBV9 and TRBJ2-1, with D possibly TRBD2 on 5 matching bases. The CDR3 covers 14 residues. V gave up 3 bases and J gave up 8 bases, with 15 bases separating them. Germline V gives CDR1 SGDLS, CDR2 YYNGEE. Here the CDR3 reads CASSGLLVRDEQFF. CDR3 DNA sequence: TGTGCCAGCAGCGGACTACTGGTTAGGGATGAGCAGTTCTTC.

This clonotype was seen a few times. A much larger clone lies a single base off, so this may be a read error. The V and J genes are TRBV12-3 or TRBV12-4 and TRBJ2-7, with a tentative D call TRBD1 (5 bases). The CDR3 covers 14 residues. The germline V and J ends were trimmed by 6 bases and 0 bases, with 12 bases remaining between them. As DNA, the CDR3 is TGTGCCAGCAGACGGAACAGGCGCTCCTACGAGCAGTACTTC. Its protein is CASRRNRRSYEQYF.

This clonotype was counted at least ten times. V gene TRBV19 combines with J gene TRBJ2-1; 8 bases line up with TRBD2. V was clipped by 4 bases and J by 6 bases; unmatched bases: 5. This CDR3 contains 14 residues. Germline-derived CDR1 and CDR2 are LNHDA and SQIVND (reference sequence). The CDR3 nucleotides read TGTGCCAGTAGTAAGGTAGCGGGAACCAATGAGCAGTTCTTC. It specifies CASSKVAGTNEQFF.

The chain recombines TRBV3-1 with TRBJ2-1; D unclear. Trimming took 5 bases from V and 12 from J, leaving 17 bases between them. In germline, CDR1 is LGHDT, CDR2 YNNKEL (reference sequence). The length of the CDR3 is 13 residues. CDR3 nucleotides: TGTGCCAGCAGCTCAAGTACTTCCCCTTGGCAGTTCTTC. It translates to CASSSSTSPWQFF.

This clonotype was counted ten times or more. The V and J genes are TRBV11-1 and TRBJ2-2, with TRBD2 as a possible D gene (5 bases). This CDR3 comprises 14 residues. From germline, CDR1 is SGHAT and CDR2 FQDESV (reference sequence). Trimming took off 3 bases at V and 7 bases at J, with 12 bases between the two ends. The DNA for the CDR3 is TGTGCCAGCAGCTTTTACGGGGTTGGCGGGGAGCTGTTTTTT. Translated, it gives CASSFYGVGGELFF.

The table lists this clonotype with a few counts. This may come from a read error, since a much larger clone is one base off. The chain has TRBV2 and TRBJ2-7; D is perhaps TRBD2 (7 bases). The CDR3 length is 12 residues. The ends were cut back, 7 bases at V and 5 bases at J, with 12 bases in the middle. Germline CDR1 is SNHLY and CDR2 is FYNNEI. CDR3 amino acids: CASKGGPDEQYF. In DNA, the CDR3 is TGTGCCAGCAAGGGGGGGCCGGACGAGCAGTACTTC.

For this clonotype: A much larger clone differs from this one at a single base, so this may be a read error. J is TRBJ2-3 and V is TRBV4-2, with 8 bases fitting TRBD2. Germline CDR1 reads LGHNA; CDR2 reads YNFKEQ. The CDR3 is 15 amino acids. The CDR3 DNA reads TGTGCCAACAGCCAACAGACTAGCGGCACAGATACGCAGTATTTT. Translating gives CANSQQTSGTDTQYF.